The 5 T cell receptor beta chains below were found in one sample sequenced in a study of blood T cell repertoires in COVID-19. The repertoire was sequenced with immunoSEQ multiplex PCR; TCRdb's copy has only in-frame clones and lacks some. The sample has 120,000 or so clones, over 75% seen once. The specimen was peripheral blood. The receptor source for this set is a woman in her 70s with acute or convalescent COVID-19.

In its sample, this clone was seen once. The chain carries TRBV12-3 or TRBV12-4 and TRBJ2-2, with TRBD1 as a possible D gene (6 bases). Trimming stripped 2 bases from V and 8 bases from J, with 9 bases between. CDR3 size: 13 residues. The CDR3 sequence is CASSLTGTGELFF. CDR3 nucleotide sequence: TGTGCCAGCAGTTTAACAGGGACAGGGGAGCTGTTTTTT.

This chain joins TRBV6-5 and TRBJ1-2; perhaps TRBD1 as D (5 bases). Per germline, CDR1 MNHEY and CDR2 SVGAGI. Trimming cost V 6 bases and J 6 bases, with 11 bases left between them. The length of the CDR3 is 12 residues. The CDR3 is CASSRKGNGYTF. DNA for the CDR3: TGTGCCAGCAGCCGAAAGGGGAATGGCTACACCTTC.

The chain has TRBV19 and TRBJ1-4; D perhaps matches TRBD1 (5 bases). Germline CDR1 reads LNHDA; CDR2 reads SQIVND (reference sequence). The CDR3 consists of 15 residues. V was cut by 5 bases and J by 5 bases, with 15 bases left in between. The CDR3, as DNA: TGTGCCAGTAGTCCCCTTCGGGGGGGGAATGAAAAACTGTTTTTT. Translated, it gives CASSPLRGGNEKLFF.

The DNA of the CDR3 is TGTGCCAGCAGTCCAGGACAGGGGGTTTATGGCTACACCTTC. Its translation: CASSPGQGVYGYTF. The chain carries TRBV6-5 and TRBJ1-2, with 10 nucleotides matching TRBD1. Germline trimming cut 5 bases from V and 5 bases from J; bases unmatched to any gene: 5. The CDR3 loop spans 14 amino acids. The germline V gene has CDR1 MNHEY and CDR2 SVGAGI.

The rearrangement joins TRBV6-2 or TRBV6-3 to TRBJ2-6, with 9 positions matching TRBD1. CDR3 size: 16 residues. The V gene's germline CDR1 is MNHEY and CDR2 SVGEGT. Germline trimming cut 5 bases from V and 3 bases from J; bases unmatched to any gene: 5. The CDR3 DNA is TGTGCCAGCAGTGAGGGACAGGGATTTGGGGCCAACGTCCTGACTTTC. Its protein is CASSEGQGFGANVLTF.